This entry concerns a single T cell receptor beta chain. Its target is unknown. This entry is derived from a study of cytomegalovirus exposure and HLA in healthy donors. Study-wide results and limits: Researchers reported in a later analysis that a missense DCLRE1C variant was tied to TCR beta V- and J-gene trimming. Within an earlier analysis, most TCR beta V segments proved productive either about 90% or about 30% of the time.

13 Jbeta primers and 60 Vbeta primers were used for the PCR. The repertoire was sequenced with immunoSEQ multiplex PCR; TCRdb's copy has only in-frame clones and lacks some. Of 210,000 or so clones listed, under 90% are singletons. Germline assignment: CDR1 SGHDN and CDR2 FVKESK. This CDR3 region has 15 residues. Trimming cost V 1 base and J 2 bases, with 12 bases left between them. Sequencing used PBMCs. The rearrangement links TRBV14 to TRBJ2-7; unclear D gene. The TCR sequence derives from a human donor in good health. The CDR3 reads CASSQALAPPYEQYF. CDR3 nucleotides: TGTGCCAGCAGCCAAGCCCTGGCTCCCCCCTACGAGCAGTACTTC.